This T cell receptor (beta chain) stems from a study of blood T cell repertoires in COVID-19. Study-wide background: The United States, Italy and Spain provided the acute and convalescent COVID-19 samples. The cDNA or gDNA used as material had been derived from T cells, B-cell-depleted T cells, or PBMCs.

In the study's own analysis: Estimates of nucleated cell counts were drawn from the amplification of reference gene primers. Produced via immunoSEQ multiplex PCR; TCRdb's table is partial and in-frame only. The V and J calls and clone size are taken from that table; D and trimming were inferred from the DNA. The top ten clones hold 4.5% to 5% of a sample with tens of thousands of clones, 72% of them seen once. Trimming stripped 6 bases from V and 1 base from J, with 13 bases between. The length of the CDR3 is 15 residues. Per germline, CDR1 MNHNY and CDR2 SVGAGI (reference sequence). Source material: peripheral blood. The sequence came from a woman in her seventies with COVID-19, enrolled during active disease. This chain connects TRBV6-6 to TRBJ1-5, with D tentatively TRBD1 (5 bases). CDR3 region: CASRSLTESNQPQHF. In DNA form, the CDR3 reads TGTGCCAGCAGATCGCTGACAGAGAGCAATCAGCCCCAGCATTTT.